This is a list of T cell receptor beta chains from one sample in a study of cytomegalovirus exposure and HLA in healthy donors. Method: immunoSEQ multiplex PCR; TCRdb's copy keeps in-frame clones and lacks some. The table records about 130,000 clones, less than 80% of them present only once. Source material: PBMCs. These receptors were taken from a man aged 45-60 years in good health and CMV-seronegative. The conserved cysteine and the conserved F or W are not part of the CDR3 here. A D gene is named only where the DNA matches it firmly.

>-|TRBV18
ASSLNSPIINTDTQY
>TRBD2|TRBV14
ASSQAPPGLAGGPKSSYNEQF
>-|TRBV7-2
ASSPGYYGYT
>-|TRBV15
ATSREPDSNQPQH
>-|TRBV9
ASSVGLGQVNEKLF
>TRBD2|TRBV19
ASSIGGAGDPGAQY
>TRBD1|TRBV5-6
ASRYRTGSIGYT
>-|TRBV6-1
ASSQTRVDTQY
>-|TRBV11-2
ASSLGLGGGVNTEAF
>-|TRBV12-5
ASSRGTAETQY
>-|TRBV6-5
ASLTPGTGELF
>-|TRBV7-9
ASSRPRGNTEAF
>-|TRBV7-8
ASSLSHRRNEQY
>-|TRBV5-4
ASTGVAQASTDTQY
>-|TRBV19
ASTKFWDSNYGYT
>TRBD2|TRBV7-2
ASSSGLYAAGETQY
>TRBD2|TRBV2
ASRPGLAVSGANVLT
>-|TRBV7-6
ASSLSAGWGNSPLH
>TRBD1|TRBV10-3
AISEGQGPEAF
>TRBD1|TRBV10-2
ASTTGQGNTEAF
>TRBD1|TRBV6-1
ASSEKVAGQGHNEQF
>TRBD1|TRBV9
ASSVPGQGGDYGYT